This T cell receptor (beta chain) comes out of a study of cytomegalovirus exposure and HLA in healthy donors. It was with 60 Vbeta and 13 Jbeta primers that the PCR ran. Sequenced by immunoSEQ multiplex PCR; TCRdb stores in-frame clones only, minus some. The sample lists roughly 120,000 clones, around 70% occurring once. The specimen sequenced was PBMCs. The TCR sequence derives from a middle-aged woman in good health and CMV-seropositive.

CDR3 bases: TGTGCCAGCAGCCTCCAACAGGGATTATATGAGCAGTTCTTC. It yields the protein CASSLQQGLYEQFF. This chain links TRBV7-3 with TRBJ2-1; the D gene is possibly TRBD1 (6 bases). CDR1 and CDR2 (germline): SGHTA, FQGTGA. This CDR3 comprises 14 residues. V was pared by 5 bases and J by 8 bases, with 16 bases between.